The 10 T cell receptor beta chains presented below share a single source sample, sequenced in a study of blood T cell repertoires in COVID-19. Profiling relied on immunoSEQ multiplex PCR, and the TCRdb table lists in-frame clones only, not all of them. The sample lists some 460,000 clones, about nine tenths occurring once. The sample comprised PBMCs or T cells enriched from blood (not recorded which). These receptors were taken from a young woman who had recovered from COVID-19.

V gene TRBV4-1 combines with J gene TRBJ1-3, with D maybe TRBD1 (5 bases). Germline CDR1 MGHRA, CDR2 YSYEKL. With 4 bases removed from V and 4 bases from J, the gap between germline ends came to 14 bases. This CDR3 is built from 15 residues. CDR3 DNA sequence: TGCGCCAGCAGCCGCCTCCCAGGGTCGGGAAACACCATATATTTT. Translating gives CASSRLPGSGNTIYF.

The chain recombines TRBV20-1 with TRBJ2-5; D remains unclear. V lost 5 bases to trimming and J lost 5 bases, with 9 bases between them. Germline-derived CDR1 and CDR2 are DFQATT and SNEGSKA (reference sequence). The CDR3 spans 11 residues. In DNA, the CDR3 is TGCAGTGCTCGCCACATGGAGACCCAGTACTTC. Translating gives CSARHMETQYF.

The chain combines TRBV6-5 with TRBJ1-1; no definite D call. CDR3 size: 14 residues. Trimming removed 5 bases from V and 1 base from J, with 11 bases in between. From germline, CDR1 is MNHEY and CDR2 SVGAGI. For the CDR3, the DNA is TGTGCCAGCAGTCTCCTGAGGTCGAACACTGAAGCTTTCTTT. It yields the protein CASSLLRSNTEAFF.

The CDR3 region is CASSQEGSGGRINEQFF. The CDR3 DNA is TGCGCCAGCAGCCAAGAGGGTTCAGGGGGGCGCATTAATGAGCAGTTCTTC. The rearrangement uses TRBV4-1 and TRBJ2-1, with D possibly matching TRBD1 (7 bases). V shed 0 bases and J shed 7 bases, with 19 bases lying between them. Germline loops: CDR1 MGHRA, CDR2 YSYEKL. This CDR3 is built from 17 residues.

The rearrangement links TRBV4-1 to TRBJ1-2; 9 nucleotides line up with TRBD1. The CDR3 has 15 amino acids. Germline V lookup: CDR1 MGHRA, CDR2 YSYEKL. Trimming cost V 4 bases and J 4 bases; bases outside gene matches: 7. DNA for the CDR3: TGCGCCAGCAGCCCGAAGACAGGGGGAGGCTATGGCTACACCTTC. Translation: CASSPKTGGGYGYTF.

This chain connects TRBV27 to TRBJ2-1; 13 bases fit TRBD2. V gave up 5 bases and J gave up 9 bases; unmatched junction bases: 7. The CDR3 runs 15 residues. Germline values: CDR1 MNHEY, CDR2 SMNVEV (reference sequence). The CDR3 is CASSMTSGGIGEQFF. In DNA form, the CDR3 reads TGTGCCAGCAGTATGACTAGCGGGGGGATCGGTGAGCAGTTCTTC.

The DNA of the CDR3 is TGTGCCAGCAGTGACAGTTTGGGACAGGGGGTGGAAAAACTGTTTTTT. The encoded protein is CASSDSLGQGVEKLFF. The chain recombines TRBV6-1 with TRBJ1-4, with 11 bases identical to TRBD1. Germline V gene lookup returns CDR1 MNHNS and CDR2 SASEGT. The CDR3 sequence is 16 residues long. With 3 bases clipped from V and 8 bases from J, the junction kept 8 bases outside the gene matches.

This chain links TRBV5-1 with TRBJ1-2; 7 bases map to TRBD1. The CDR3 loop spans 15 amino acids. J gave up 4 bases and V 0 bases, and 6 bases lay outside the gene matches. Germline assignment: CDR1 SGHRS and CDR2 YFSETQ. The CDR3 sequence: CASSLVAGGGYGYTF. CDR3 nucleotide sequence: TGCGCCAGCAGCTTGGTCGCAGGGGGTGGCTATGGCTACACCTTC.

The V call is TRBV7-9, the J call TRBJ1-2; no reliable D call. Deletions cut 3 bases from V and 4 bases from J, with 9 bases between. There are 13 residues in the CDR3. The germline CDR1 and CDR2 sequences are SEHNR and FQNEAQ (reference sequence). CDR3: CASSLEATYGYTF. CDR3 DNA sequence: TGTGCCAGCAGCTTGGAGGCAACCTATGGCTACACCTTC.

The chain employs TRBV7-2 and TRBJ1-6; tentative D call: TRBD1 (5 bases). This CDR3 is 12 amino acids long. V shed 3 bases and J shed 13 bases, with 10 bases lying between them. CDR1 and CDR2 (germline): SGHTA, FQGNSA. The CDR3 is CASSLSGSPLHF. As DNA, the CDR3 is TGTGCCAGCAGCTTGTCAGGGTCCCCCCTCCACTTT.